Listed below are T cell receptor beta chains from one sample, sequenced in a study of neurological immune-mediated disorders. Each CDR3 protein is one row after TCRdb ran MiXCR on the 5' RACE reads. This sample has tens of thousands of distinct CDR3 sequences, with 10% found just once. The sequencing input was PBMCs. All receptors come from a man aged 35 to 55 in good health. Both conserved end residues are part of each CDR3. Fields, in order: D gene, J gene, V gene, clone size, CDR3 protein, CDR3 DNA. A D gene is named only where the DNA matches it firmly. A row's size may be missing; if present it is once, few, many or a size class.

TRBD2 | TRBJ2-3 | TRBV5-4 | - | CASSGPTSAPTDTQYF | TGTGCCAGCAGCGGGCCGACTAGCGCCCCCACAGATACGCAGTATTTT
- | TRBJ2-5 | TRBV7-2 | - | CASSFNPYISGSQETQYF | TGTGCCAGCAGCTTTAATCCTTACATAAGTGGCTCACAAGAGACCCAGTACTTC
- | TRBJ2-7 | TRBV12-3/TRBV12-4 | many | CASSEGRYEQYF | TGTGCCAGCAGTGAGGGTCGGTACGAGCAGTACTTC
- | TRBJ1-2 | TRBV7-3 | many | CASSLDPGIGYTF | TGTGCCAGCAGCTTAGACCCAGGAATTGGCTACACCTTC
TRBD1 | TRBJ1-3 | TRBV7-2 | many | CASSQRTGASNTIYF | TGTGCCAGCAGCCAACGGACAGGGGCCTCGAACACCATATATTTT
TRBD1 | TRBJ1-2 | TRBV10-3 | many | CAISPTPGQGNGVLRHGYTF | TGTGCCATCAGTCCTACCCCGGGACAGGGGAATGGAGTACTTAGGCATGGCTACACCTTC
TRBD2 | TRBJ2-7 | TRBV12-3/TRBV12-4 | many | CASSKTSGSLYF | TGTGCCAGCAGCAAGACTAGCGGGAGTTTGTACTTC
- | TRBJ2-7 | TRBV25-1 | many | CASSVQGSSYEQYF | TGTGCCAGCAGTGTACAGGGTAGCTCCTACGAGCAGTACTTC
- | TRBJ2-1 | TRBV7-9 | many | CASSPRAGNEQFF | TGTGCCAGCAGCCCCCGAGCCGGGAATGAGCAGTTCTTC
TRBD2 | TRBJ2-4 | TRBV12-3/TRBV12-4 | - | CASGLRGAKDIQYF | TGTGCCAGCGGCTTGCGGGGGGCTAAGGACATTCAGTACTTC
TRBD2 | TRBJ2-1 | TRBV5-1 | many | CASSFSGDQYNEQFF | TGCGCCAGCAGCTTTAGCGGGGACCAATACAATGAGCAGTTCTTC
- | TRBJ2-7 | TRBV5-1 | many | CASSLGPTYEQYF | TGCGCCAGCAGCTTGGGTCCAACCTACGAGCAGTACTTC
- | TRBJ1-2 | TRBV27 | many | CASVPTWGHNYGYTF | TGTGCCAGCGTTCCAACCTGGGGGCATAACTATGGCTACACCTTC
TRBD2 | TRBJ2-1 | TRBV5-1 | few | CASSIDFSGGSGEQFF | TGCGCCAGCAGCATTGACTTTAGCGGGGGGTCAGGTGAGCAGTTCTTC
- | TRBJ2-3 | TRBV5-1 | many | CASSSPVTDTQYF | TGCGCCAGCAGCTCTCCAGTGACAGATACGCAGTATTTT
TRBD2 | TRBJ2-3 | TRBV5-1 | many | CASSPRGELTDTQYF | TGCGCCAGCAGCCCTCGGGGGGAGCTCACAGATACGCAGTATTTT
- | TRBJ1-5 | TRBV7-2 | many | CASSLSGGRVFGSNQPQHF | TGTGCCAGCAGCTTATCCGGCGGCAGGGTGTTTGGGAGCAATCAGCCCCAGCATTTT
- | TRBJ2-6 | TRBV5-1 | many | CASSPPGISSGANVLTF | TGCGCCAGCAGCCCCCCCGGCATCAGCTCTGGGGCCAACGTCCTGACTTTC
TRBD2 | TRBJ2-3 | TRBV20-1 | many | CSDGTSGIAQYF | TGCAGTGACGGGACTAGCGGGATCGCGCAGTATTTT
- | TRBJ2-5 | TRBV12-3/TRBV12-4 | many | CASSFGAARYF | TGTGCCAGCAGTTTTGGGGCAGCGCGGTACTTC
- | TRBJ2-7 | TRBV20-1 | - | CSASTPAGQTYYEHYF | TGCAGTGCTTCTACTCCGGCGGGCCAGACCTACTACGAGCACTACTTC
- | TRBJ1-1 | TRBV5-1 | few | CASSLVGGETEAFF | TGCGCCAGCAGCTTGGTCGGGGGCGAAACTGAAGCTTTCTTT
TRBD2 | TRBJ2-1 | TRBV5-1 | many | CASSSSGSSYNEQFF | TGCGCCAGCAGCTCAAGCGGGAGCTCCTACAATGAGCAGTTCTTC
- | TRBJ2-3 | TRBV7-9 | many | CASSPLWTDHTDTQYF | TGTGCCAGCAGTCCACTATGGACAGACCACACAGATACGCAGTATTTT
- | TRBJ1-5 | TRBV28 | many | CASSFGRRYFGQPQHF | TGTGCCAGCAGTTTCGGTCGAAGGTATTTCGGTCAGCCCCAGCATTTT
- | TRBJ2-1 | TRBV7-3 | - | CSSSLDGSSPWDDEQFF | TGTTCCAGCAGCCTTGATGGGTCAAGCCCCTGGGACGATGAGCAGTTCTTC
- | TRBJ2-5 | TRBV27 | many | CASSTGLSSETQYF | TGTGCCAGCAGTACCGGACTATCATCAGAGACCCAGTACTTC
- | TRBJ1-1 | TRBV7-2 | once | CASSPRTAITEAFF | TGTGCCAGCAGCCCCAGGACGGCGATCACTGAAGCTTTCTTT
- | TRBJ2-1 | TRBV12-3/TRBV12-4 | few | CASRSKEWYNEQFF | TGTGCCAGCAGATCGAAAGAGTGGTACAATGAGCAGTTCTTC
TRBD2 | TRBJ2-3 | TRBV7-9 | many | CASSIWTSGSTDTQYF | TGTGCCAGCAGCATTTGGACTAGCGGCAGCACAGATACGCAGTATTTT
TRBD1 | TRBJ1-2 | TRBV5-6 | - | CASRSTGENGYTF | TGTGCCAGCAGGTCGACAGGGGAAAATGGCTACACCTTC
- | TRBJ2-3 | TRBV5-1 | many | CASSLDTAGSTDTQYF | TGCGCCAGCAGCTTGGATACGGCAGGGAGCACAGATACGCAGTATTTT
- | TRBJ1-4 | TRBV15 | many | CATSRESFGRGEKLFF | TGTGCCACCAGCAGAGAGAGTTTCGGCAGGGGTGAAAAACTGTTTTTT
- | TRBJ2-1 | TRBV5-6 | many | CASSPGGGLSEQFF | TGTGCCAGCAGCCCCGGAGGGGGCTTGAGTGAGCAGTTCTTC
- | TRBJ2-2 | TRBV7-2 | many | CASSLRYYPNTGELFF | TGTGCCAGCAGCTTAAGGTACTATCCGAACACCGGGGAGCTGTTTTTT
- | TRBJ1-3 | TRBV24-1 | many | CATSDPGRSGNTIYF | TGTGCCACCAGTGACCCAGGGAGGTCTGGAAACACCATATATTTT